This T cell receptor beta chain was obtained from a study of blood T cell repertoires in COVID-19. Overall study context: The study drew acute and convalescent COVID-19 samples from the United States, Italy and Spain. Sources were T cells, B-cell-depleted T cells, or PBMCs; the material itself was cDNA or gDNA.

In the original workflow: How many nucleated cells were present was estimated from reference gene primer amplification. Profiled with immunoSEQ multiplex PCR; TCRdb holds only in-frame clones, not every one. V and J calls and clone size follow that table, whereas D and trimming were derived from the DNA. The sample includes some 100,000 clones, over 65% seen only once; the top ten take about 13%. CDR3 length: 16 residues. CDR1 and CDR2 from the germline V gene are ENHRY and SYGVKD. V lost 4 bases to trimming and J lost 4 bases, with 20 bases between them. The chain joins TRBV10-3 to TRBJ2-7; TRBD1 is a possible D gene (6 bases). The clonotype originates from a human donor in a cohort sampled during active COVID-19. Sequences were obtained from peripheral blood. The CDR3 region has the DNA TGTGCCATCAGTGGTCCTACAGGGTCGGGGAAGTACGAGCAGTACTTC. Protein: CAISGPTGSGKYEQYF.